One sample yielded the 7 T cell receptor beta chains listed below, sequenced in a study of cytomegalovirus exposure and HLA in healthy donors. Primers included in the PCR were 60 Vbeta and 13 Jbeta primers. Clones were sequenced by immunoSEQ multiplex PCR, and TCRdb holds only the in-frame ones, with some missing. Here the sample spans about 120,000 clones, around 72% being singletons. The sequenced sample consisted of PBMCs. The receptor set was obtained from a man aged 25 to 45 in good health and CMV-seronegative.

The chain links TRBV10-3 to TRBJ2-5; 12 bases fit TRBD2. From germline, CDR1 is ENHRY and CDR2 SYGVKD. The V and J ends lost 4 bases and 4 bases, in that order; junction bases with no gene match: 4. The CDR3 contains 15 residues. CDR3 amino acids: CAISGTSGDLETQYF. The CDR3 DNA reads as TGTGCCATCAGTGGGACTAGCGGGGACTTAGAGACCCAGTACTTC.

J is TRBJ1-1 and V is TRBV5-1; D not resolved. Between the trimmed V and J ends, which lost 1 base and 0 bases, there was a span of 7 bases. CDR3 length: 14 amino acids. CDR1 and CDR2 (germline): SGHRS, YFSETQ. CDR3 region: CASSLTEMNTEAFF. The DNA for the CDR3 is TGCGCCAGCAGCTTGACAGAAATGAACACTGAAGCTTTCTTT.

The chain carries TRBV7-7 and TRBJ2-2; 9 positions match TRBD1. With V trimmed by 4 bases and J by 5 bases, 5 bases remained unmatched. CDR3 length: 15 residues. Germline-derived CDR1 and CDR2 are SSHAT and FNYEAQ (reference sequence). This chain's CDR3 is CASSSRTGDTGELFF. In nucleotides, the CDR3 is TGTGCCAGCAGCTCTAGGACAGGGGATACCGGGGAGCTGTTTTTT.

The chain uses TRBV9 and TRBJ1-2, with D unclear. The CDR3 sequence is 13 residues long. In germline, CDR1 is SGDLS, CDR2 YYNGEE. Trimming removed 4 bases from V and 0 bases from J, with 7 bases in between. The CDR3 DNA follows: TGTGCCAGCAGCCCCCTCGCTAACTATGGCTACACCTTC. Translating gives CASSPLANYGYTF.

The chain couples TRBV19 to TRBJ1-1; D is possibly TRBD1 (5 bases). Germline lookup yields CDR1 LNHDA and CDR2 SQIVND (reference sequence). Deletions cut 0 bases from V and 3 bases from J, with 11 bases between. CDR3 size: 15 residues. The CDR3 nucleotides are TGTGCCAGTAGTATAGAAAGAGGCAGGGACACTGAAGCTTTCTTT. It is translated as CASSIERGRDTEAFF.

Here the CDR3 reads CASSLPLGGVKETQYF. In DNA form, the CDR3 reads TGCGCCAGCAGCTTACCTTTGGGGGGGGTAAAGGAGACCCAGTACTTC. This chain joins TRBV5-1 and TRBJ2-5; 7 nucleotides match TRBD2. In germline, CDR1 is SGHRS, CDR2 YFSETQ. This CDR3 is 16 amino acids long. V was pared by 2 bases and J by 5 bases, with 12 bases of the junction left unmatched.

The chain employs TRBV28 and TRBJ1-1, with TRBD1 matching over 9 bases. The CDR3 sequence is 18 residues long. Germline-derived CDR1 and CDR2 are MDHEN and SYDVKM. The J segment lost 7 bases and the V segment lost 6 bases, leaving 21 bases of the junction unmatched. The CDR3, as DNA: TGTGCCAGCAGCCTCACAGGGGGCCTTGGGGCCCGCGGGGGTGAAGCTTTCTTT. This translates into CASSLTGGLGARGGEAFF. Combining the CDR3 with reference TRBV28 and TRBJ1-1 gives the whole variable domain DVKVTQSSRYLVKRTGEKVFLECVQDMDHENMFWYRQDPGLGLRLIYFSYDVKMKEKGDIPEGYSVSREKKERFSLILESASTNQTSMYLCASSLTGGLGARGGEAFFGQGTRLTVV.